This entry lists 25 T cell receptor beta chains sequenced from one sample in a study of early T cells in non-severe SARS-CoV-2 infection. TCRdb analysed the 5' RACE reads with MiXCR anew, one entry per CDR3 protein. Of tens of thousands of distinct CDR3 sequences listed, about 14% are singletons. Sequenced sample: whole blood. These receptors were obtained from an adult who was a healthcare worker with PCR-confirmed SARS-CoV-2 infection or an uninfected control (not recorded which).

The rearrangement joins TRBV7-3 to TRBJ2-3; 12 bases map to TRBD2. Germline CDR1 is SGHTA and CDR2 is FQGTGA. Germline trimming cut 5 bases from V and 5 bases from J; bases unmatched to any gene: 5. The CDR3 is made up of 15 amino acids. This chain's CDR3 is CASSLTSGSLDTQYF. DNA for the CDR3: TGTGCCAGCAGCCTGACTAGCGGGAGTTTAGATACGCAGTATTTT.

V usage is TRBV20-1 and J usage is TRBJ2-1, with TRBD2 as a possible D gene (5 bases). The CDR3 is 16 residues long. The germline V gene encodes CDR1 DFQATT and CDR2 SNEGSKA (reference sequence). V lost 3 bases to trimming and J lost 0 bases, with 15 bases between them. CDR3: CSASEAEGSSYNEQFF. The CDR3 DNA is TGCAGTGCTAGCGAGGCAGAAGGGAGCTCCTACAATGAGCAGTTCTTC.

In this sample, this clonotype turned up many times. The rearrangement links TRBV29-1 to TRBJ2-1, with 9 bases lining up with TRBD1. Germline values: CDR1 SQVTM, CDR2 ANQGSEA. This CDR3 has 14 residues. The V and J ends lost 0 bases and 8 bases, in that order; junction bases with no gene match: 5. In DNA, the CDR3 is TGCAGCGTTGAAGAGGGACAGGGTTGGTATGAGCAGTTCTTC. It is translated as CSVEEGQGWYEQFF.

This clonotype has ten or more counts. V and J are TRBV19 and TRBJ2-7; 9 positions agree with TRBD1. The CDR3 has 12 amino acids. CDR1 and CDR2 (germline): LNHDA, SQIVND (reference sequence). V gave up 6 bases and J gave up 7 bases; unmatched junction bases: 4. DNA for the CDR3: TGTGCCAGTAGACAGGGGGCGGGGGAGCAGTACTTC. Protein: CASRQGAGEQYF.

This clonotype was counted at least ten times. The chain employs TRBV5-1 and TRBJ2-7; unclear D gene. Germline assignment: CDR1 SGHRS and CDR2 YFSETQ. The CDR3 is 13 residues long. V lost 2 bases, J lost 7 bases, and 13 bases lay in between. The CDR3 here is CASSFDPAEEQYF. In DNA, the CDR3 is TGCGCCAGCAGCTTCGACCCAGCCGAGGAGCAGTACTTC.

This clonotype was observed once. With a much larger clone just one base away, this may be a read error. The genes are TRBV7-2 and TRBJ2-5, with 8 bases matching TRBD2. This CDR3 region has 15 residues. With V trimmed by 10 bases and J by 0 bases, 10 bases remained unmatched. Germline CDR1 reads SGHTA; CDR2 reads FQGNSA. The DNA of the CDR3 is TGTGCCACCTCCGGAGGCGGGGGGTACCAAGAGACCCAGTACTTC. Encoded protein: CATSGGGGYQETQYF.

The chain carries TRBV19 and TRBJ1-2, with D tentatively TRBD1 (5 bases). The germline V gene has CDR1 LNHDA and CDR2 SQIVND (reference sequence). V dropped 3 bases and J dropped 3 bases, with 11 bases sitting between them. The CDR3 consists of 14 residues. In DNA form, the CDR3 reads TGTGCCAGTAGTATTGGGGGTATGGACTATGGCTACACCTTC. This codes for CASSIGGMDYGYTF. The whole variable domain, filled in from reference TRBV19 and TRBJ1-2, reads DGGITQSPKYLFRKEGQNVTLSCEQNLNHDAMYWYRQDPGQGLRLIYYSQIVNDFQKGDIAEGYSVSREKKESFPLTVTSAQKNPTAFYLCASSIGGMDYGYTFGSGTRLTVV.

V gene TRBV10-2 combines with J gene TRBJ2-7; D is ambiguous. The CDR3 length is 13 residues. Germline-derived CDR1 and CDR2 are WSHSY and SAAADI. V lost 2 bases and J 2 bases, leaving 7 bases between the germline ends. CDR3 sequence reads: CASSEGRAYEQYF. DNA of the CDR3: TGCGCCAGCAGTGAGGGCCGAGCCTACGAGCAGTACTTC.

The chain recombines TRBV20-1 with TRBJ2-7; D is possibly TRBD2 (6 bases). The germline gives CDR1 DFQATT, CDR2 SNEGSKA (reference sequence). CDR3 size: 13 residues. Trimming removed 5 bases at V and 1 base at J, with 12 bases between. The CDR3 region has the DNA TGCAGTGCTCGACCGGAGGGGTCCTACGAGCAGTACTTC. Its protein is CSARPEGSYEQYF.

This clonotype has only a few counts. The chain is built from TRBV19 and TRBJ1-6; D unclear. The length of the CDR3 is 12 residues. V was cut by 9 bases and J by 12 bases, with 15 bases left in between. Germline V gives CDR1 LNHDA, CDR2 SQIVND (reference sequence). CDR3: CASTVGVLPLHF. The CDR3 DNA follows: TGTGCCAGCACCGTTGGGGTCCTACCCCTCCACTTT.

About this clonotype itself: A much larger clone differs from this one at a single base, so this may be a read error. V and J are TRBV6-1 and TRBJ2-5; TRBD2 is a possible D gene (5 bases). CDR1 is MNHNS, CDR2 SASEGT, per germline. The ends were cut back, 6 bases at V and 5 bases at J, with 16 bases in the middle. This CDR3 contains 14 residues. This CDR3 is CASRARTRGETQYF. CDR3 nucleotides: TGTGCCAGCAGGGCCAGGACCCGAGGGGAGACCCAGTACTTC.

The chain recombines TRBV10-2 with TRBJ2-7; 9 nucleotides align to TRBD2. The germline CDR1 and CDR2 sequences are WSHSY and SAAADI. The V and J ends lost 4 bases and 7 bases, in that order; junction bases with no gene match: 8. CDR3 length: 14 amino acids. The CDR3 loop is CASSGIAGAVEQYF. The CDR3 DNA reads as TGCGCCAGCAGTGGAATAGCGGGAGCTGTAGAGCAGTACTTC.

This chain connects TRBV12-3 or TRBV12-4 to TRBJ1-2; no definite D call. This CDR3 comprises 14 residues. The germline V and J ends were trimmed by 3 bases and 8 bases, with 16 bases remaining between them. CDR3 nucleotides: TGTGCCAGCAGTTTCGGAGGGATTTATGGAGGCTACACCTTC. It translates to CASSFGGIYGGYTF.

The sample holds many counts of this clonotype. The gene calls are TRBV24-1 and TRBJ2-7; D ambiguous. V lost 5 bases and J lost 3, with 4 bases in between. This CDR3 has 11 residues. Germline V gives CDR1 KGHDR, CDR2 SFDVKD. The CDR3 sequence: CATSAGYEQYF. In nucleotides, the CDR3 is TGTGCCACCAGTGCAGGCTACGAGCAGTACTTC.

This clonotype turned up a few times. The gene calls are TRBV4-1 and TRBJ1-2, with D perhaps TRBD1 (5 bases). Between the trimmed V and J ends, which lost 0 bases and 6 bases, there was a span of 14 bases. The CDR3 runs 15 residues. Germline loops: CDR1 MGHRA, CDR2 YSYEKL. CDR3 amino acids: CASSQDRQGVHGYTF. CDR3 nucleotides: TGCGCCAGCAGCCAAGATAGGCAGGGAGTGCATGGCTACACCTTC.

V is TRBV12-3 or TRBV12-4 and J is TRBJ1-2, with D maybe TRBD1 (6 bases). CDR3 length equals 17 residues. V lost 6 bases, J lost 3 bases, and 23 bases lay in between. For the CDR3, the DNA is TGTGCCAGCAGCCTTCAGGGGTTCCGTCCGGGGTACTATGGCTACACCTTC. This translates into CASSLQGFRPGYYGYTF.

This clonotype was found a few times. The chain joins TRBV4-2 to TRBJ2-3; 9 nucleotides align to TRBD2. Germline V gene lookup returns CDR1 LGHNA and CDR2 YNFKEQ. There are 19 residues in the CDR3. J lost 0 bases, V lost 0 bases, and 10 bases had no gene match. The CDR3 loop is CASSQDPLAGAPSTDTQYF. In DNA form, the CDR3 reads TGTGCCAGCAGCCAAGATCCCTTAGCGGGGGCCCCTAGCACAGATACGCAGTATTTT.

There are many counts of this clonotype. This chain connects TRBV7-9 to TRBJ2-1, with TRBD2 matching 8 bases. After removal of 5 bases from V and 10 bases from J, the junction contained 4 bases not matched to a gene. This CDR3 is built from 12 residues. CDR1 is SEHNR and CDR2 is FQNEAQ in the germline V gene (reference sequence). The CDR3 here is CASSKASGEQFF. The CDR3 DNA follows: TGTGCCAGCAGCAAGGCTAGCGGGGAGCAGTTCTTC. The full variable domain, in which reference TRBV7-9 and TRBJ2-1 provide the parts outside the CDR3, is DTGVSQNPRHKITKRGQNVTFRCDPISEHNRLYWYRQTLGQGPEFLTYFQNEAQLEKSRLLSDRFSAERPKGSFSTLEIQRTEQGDSAMYLCASSKASGEQFFGPGTRLTVL.

This clonotype was seen only a few times. The CDR3, as DNA: TGCAGTGCTAGGGGGGTCCTCACAGGGAGTTGGCCCTACGAGCAGTACTTC. Encoded protein: CSARGVLTGSWPYEQYF. This chain joins TRBV20-1 and TRBJ2-7; possible D gene TRBD1, 6 bases. This CDR3 region has 17 residues. Trimming stripped 3 bases from V and 2 bases from J, with 23 bases between. Per the germline V gene, CDR1 is DFQATT and CDR2 is SNEGSKA (reference sequence).

This clonotype was recorded at least ten times. V and J are TRBV12-3 or TRBV12-4 and TRBJ2-1; tentative D call: TRBD1 (6 bases). The V end lost 6 bases, the J end lost 7 bases, and 16 bases lay between the germline ends. This CDR3 spans 14 amino acids. The CDR3 loop reads CASSQIHRENEQFF. CDR3 sequence (DNA): TGTGCCAGCAGCCAAATACACAGGGAAAATGAGCAGTTCTTC.

There are many counts of this clonotype. The rearrangement links TRBV12-3 or TRBV12-4 to TRBJ1-5; D is uncertain. The CDR3 runs 16 residues. V lost 3 bases and J lost 2, with 14 bases in between. CDR3 region: CASSFRSGNGNQPQHF. The CDR3 nucleotides read TGTGCCAGCAGTTTTCGGTCGGGAAATGGCAATCAGCCCCAGCATTTT.

This clonotype was detected a few times. The rearrangement uses TRBV7-6 and TRBJ2-7; TRBD2 is a possible D gene (5 bases). The germline gives CDR1 SGHVS, CDR2 FNYEAQ. V was clipped by 5 bases and J by 7 bases, with 15 bases between them. CDR3 length equals 13 residues. CDR3 protein: CASSPRAGGEQYF. The CDR3 DNA is TGTGCCAGCAGCCCCCGGGCAGGCGGGGAGCAGTACTTC.

This clonotype came up many times. Here the CDR3 DNA reads TGTGCCAGCAGCCCAGGGGCAGGGGGCTACGAGCAGTACTTC. It codes for CASSPGAGGYEQYF. The chain couples TRBV27 to TRBJ2-7; 7 bases map to TRBD1. J gave up 3 bases and V 6 bases, and 8 bases lay outside the gene matches. Germline V gives CDR1 MNHEY, CDR2 SMNVEV (reference sequence). The CDR3 covers 14 residues.

This sequence joins TRBV5-1 and TRBJ2-5; D not resolved. V dropped 5 bases and J dropped 4 bases, with 12 bases sitting between them. The CDR3 runs 13 residues. Germline V CDR1 and CDR2: SGHRS, YFSETQ. The CDR3 reads CASSPPNTETQYF. The CDR3 DNA reads as TGCGCCAGCAGTCCCCCTAATACAGAGACCCAGTACTTC.

This clonotype appeared many times. This chain joins TRBV19 and TRBJ2-1; D call uncertain. V was clipped by 3 bases and J by 9 bases, with 12 bases between them. Germline V gene data show CDR1 as LNHDA and CDR2 as SQIVND (reference sequence). CDR3 length: 13 amino acids. CDR3 sequence (DNA): TGTGCCAGTAGTATGAGATTAGCCTCTGAGCAGTTCTTC. It codes for CASSMRLASEQFF.